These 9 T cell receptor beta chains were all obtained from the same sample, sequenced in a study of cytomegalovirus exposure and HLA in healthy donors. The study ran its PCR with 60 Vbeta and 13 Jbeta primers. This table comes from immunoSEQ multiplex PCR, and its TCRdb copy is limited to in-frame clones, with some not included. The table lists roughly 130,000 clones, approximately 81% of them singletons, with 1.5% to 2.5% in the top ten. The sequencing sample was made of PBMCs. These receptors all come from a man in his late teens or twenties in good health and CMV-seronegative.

The CDR3 DNA follows: TGTGCCAGCAAGGGGGGGTTCACTGAAGCTTTCTTT. Its translation is CASKGGFTEAFF. The rearrangement links TRBV7-8 to TRBJ1-1; tentatively, D is TRBD1 (6 bases). The CDR3 sequence is 12 residues long. V lost 7 bases and J 4 bases, leaving 10 bases between the germline ends. Germline CDR1 is SGHVS and CDR2 is FQNEAQ.

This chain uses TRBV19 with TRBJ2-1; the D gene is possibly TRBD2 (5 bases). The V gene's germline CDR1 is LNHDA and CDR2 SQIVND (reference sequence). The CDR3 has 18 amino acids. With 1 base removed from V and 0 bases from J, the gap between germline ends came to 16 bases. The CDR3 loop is CASSIGFRRDTSYNEQFF. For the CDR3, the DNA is TGTGCCAGTAGTATAGGTTTCCGCCGGGATACCTCCTACAATGAGCAGTTCTTC.

DNA of the CDR3: TGTGCTAGTGGTTTGGCGGGACTAGCGGGAGCGGTTGAGCAGTTCTTC. As protein: CASGLAGLAGAVEQFF. The J gene is TRBJ2-1, the V gene TRBV12-5, with TRBD2 matching 14 bases. CDR1 and CDR2 (germline): LGHNT, FRNRAP. The length of the CDR3 is 16 residues. Germline trimming cut 1 base from V and 9 bases from J; bases unmatched to any gene: 5.

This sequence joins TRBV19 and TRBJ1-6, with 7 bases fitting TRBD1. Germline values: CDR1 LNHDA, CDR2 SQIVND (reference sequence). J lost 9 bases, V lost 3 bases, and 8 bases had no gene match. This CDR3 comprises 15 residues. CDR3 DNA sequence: TGTGCCAGTAGTATCCAGGGGGGTAAGAGTTCACCCCTCCACTTT. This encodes CASSIQGGKSSPLHF.

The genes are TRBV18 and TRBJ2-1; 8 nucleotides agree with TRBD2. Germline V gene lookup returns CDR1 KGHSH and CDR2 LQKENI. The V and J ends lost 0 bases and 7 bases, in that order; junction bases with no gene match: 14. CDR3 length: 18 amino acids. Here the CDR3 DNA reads TGTGCCAGCTCACCACCGGGGGTTCTTAGCGGGACGGGGAATGAGCAGTTCTTC. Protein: CASSPPGVLSGTGNEQFF. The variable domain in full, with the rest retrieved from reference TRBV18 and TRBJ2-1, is NAGVMQNPRHLVRRRGQEARLRCSPMKGHSHVYWYRQLPEEGLKFMVYLQKENIIDESGMPKERFSAEFPKEGPSILRIQQVVRGDSAAYFCASSPPGVLSGTGNEQFFGPGTRLTVL.

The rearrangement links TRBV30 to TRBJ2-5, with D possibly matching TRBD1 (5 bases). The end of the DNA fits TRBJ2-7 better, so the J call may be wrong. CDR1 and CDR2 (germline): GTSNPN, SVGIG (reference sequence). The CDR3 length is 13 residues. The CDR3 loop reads CAWITGYPYEQYF. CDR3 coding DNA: TGTGCCTGGATTACAGGTTACCCCTACGAGCAGTACTTC.

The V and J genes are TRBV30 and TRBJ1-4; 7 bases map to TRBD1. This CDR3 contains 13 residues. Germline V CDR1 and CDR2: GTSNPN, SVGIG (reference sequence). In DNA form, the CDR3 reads TGTGCTCATGGAGGGGTAGGGGGCGAAAAACTGTTTTTT. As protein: CAHGGVGGEKLFF.

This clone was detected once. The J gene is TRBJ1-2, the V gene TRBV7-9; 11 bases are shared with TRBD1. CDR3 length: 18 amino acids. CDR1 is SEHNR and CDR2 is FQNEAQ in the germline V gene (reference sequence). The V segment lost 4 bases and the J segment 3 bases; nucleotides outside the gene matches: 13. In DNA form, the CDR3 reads TGTGCCAGCAGCTATAGATCGGCGGACAGGGGGCTTGACTATGGCTACACCTTC. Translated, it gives CASSYRSADRGLDYGYTF.

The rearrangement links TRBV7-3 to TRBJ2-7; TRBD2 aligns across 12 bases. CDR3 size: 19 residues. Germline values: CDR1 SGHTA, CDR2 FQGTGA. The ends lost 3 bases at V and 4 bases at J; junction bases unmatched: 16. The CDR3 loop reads CASSFMTLAGGPPGYEQYV. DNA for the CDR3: TGTGCCAGCAGCTTTATGACTCTAGCGGGAGGGCCTCCTGGGTACGAGCAGTACGTC.